Only a few counts were recorded for the clone carrying this TCR beta chain. Its antigen is not identified. Sampling consisted of one heparinised blood draw per donor, averaging approximately 120 mL. Via the markers CD45RO/CCR7/CD25/CD127/CD95/CD27, stem cell-like memory, regulatory, central memory and naive CD4+ cells were sorted. The data originate from a study of beta chain features in type 1 diabetes. Study as a whole: Patients shared similar age, gender and cell yields with healthy donors. The study's findings and limits: Sequencing used cDNA, and cells with high TCR expression could therefore be over-represented. Moderate but significant shortening of TCRB CDR3s was recorded in all four CD4+ subsets from Type 1 diabetes patients.

Germline loops: CDR1 SGHVS, CDR2 FQNEAQ. V gave up 4 bases and J gave up 4 bases, with 14 bases separating them. CDR3 size: 14 residues. The whole isolated RNA underwent reverse transcription, so sequencing captured expressed TCRB transcripts. Generated by immunoSEQ multiplex PCR, the TCRdb table keeps only in-frame clones and is missing some. The sample lists tens of thousands of clones; less than 70% were seen once. The source of this sequence is a woman in her twenties or thirties with type 1 diabetes. The specimen was Tregs from blood. This chain uses TRBV7-8 with TRBJ2-7, with D possibly being TRBD2 (7 bases). CDR3: CASSSRGATYEQYF. The CDR3 nucleotides are TGTGCCAGCAGCTCCCGGGGGGCCACTTACGAGCAGTACTTC.